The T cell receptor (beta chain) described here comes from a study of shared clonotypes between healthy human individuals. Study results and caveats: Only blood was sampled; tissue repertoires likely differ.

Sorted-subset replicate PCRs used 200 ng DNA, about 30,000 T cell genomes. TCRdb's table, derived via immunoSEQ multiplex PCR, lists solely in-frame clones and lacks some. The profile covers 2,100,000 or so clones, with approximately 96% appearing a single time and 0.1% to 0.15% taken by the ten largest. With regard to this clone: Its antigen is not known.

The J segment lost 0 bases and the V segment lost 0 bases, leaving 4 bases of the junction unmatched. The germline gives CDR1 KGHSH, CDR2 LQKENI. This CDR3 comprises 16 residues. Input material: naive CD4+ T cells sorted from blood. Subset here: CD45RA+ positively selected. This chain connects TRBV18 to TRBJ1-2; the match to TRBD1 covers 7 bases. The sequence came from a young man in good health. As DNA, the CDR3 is TGTGCCAGCTCACCACCTGGGACAGCCTCTAACTATGGCTACACCTTC. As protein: CASSPPGTASNYGYTF.